The 22 T cell receptor beta chains below all came from one sample that was sequenced in a study of cytomegalovirus exposure and HLA in healthy donors. Amplification used 60 Vbeta primers and 13 Jbeta primers. Sequencing used immunoSEQ multiplex PCR; TCRdb keeps in-frame clones, though not all of them. The data hold 210,000 or so clones, with approximately 80% observed a single time. The sample consisted of PBMCs. The receptors here all came from a boy between 2 and 10 years old in good health and CMV-seronegative.

This chain uses TRBV6-5 with TRBJ2-5; D is ambiguous. The CDR3 runs 12 residues. Trimming removed 0 bases at V and 7 bases at J, with 6 bases between. Germline V lookup: CDR1 MNHEY, CDR2 SVGAGI. CDR3 in DNA: TGTGCCAGCAGTTACTCGTCCGGGACCCAGTACTTC. Translation: CASSYSSGTQYF.

Remarks on this clone: At one of its ends the junction is not consistent with the germline gene, which may arise from a read error. The rearrangement links TRBV11-1 to TRBJ2-7; D perhaps matches TRBD1 (5 bases). Germline V gene lookup returns CDR1 SGHAT and CDR2 FQDESV (reference sequence). This CDR3 comprises 14 residues. This chain's CDR3 is CASRLGADPYEQYF. CDR3 sequence (DNA): TGTGCCAGCAGGTTAGGGGCAGACCCCTACGAGCAGTACTTC.

V is TRBV27 and J is TRBJ1-5, with no clear D. The CDR3 loop spans 13 amino acids. Germline CDR1 reads MNHEY; CDR2 reads SMNVEV (reference sequence). The V and J ends lost 5 bases and 10 bases respectively, with 15 bases between them. CDR3 amino acids: CASSPNSGLPQHF. CDR3 DNA sequence: TGTGCCAGCAGTCCGAACTCAGGACTACCCCAGCATTTT.

This chain connects TRBV6-5 to TRBJ2-1; 7 bases line up with TRBD1. Germline assignment: CDR1 MNHEY and CDR2 SVGAGI. The V segment lost 9 bases and the J segment 12 bases; nucleotides outside the gene matches: 11. The CDR3 extends over 12 amino acids. CDR3 sequence: CASGRQGNLQFF. For the CDR3, the DNA is TGTGCCAGTGGACGACAGGGAAATTTGCAGTTCTTC.

This clone has a single count. This chain joins TRBV30 and TRBJ1-5; D possibly corresponds to TRBD1 (6 bases). The CDR3 has 13 amino acids. From germline, CDR1 is GTSNPN and CDR2 SVGIG (reference sequence). V was shortened by 6 bases and J by 5 bases, with 14 bases between the two germline ends. CDR3 amino acids: CACNQGKDQPQHF. CDR3 bases: TGTGCCTGCAACCAGGGGAAGGATCAGCCCCAGCATTTT.

V usage is TRBV27 and J usage is TRBJ1-5, with a weak D call TRBD1 (5 bases). The CDR3 has 14 amino acids. V was pared by 9 bases and J by 1 base, with 13 bases between. Germline V lookup: CDR1 MNHEY, CDR2 SMNVEV (reference sequence). In DNA, the CDR3 is TGTGCCAGTAAACAGGCAACCAGCAATCAGCCCCAGCATTTT. Protein product: CASKQATSNQPQHF.

CDR3 in amino acids: CASSITGQGGNTIYF. In DNA form, the CDR3 reads TGTGCCAGTAGTATAACCGGGCAGGGAGGAAACACCATATATTTT. The gene calls are TRBV19 and TRBJ1-3; D possibly corresponds to TRBD1 (5 bases). Trimming left V 2 bases short and J 4 bases short, with 12 bases between. The CDR3 has 15 amino acids. The germline V gene encodes CDR1 LNHDA and CDR2 SQIVND (reference sequence).

This chain connects TRBV19 to TRBJ2-1; TRBD2 matches at 10 bases. This CDR3 contains 15 residues. Germline V CDR1 and CDR2: LNHDA, SQIVND (reference sequence). V lost 3 bases to trimming and J lost 4 bases; unmatched junction nucleotides: 3. CDR3 DNA sequence: TGTGCCAGTAGTATGGCTAGCGGGAGATACAATGAGCAGTTCTTC. Translated, it gives CASSMASGRYNEQFF.

V usage is TRBV5-1 and J usage is TRBJ2-1; perhaps TRBD2 as D (5 bases). Germline V gene data show CDR1 as SGHRS and CDR2 as YFSETQ. The CDR3 contains 17 residues. Trimming pared 4 bases from V and 0 bases from J, leaving 17 bases between. In DNA form, the CDR3 reads TGCGCCAGCAGCCCCCAAAGCGGCCAAAGCTCCTACAATGAGCAGTTCTTC. This gives the protein CASSPQSGQSSYNEQFF. Based on the CDR3 plus reference TRBV5-1 and TRBJ2-1, the full variable domain is KAGVTQTPRYLIKTRGQQVTLSCSPISGHRSVSWYQQTPGQGLQFLFEYFSETQRNKGNFPGRFSGRQFSNSRSEMNVSTLELGDSALYLCASSPQSGQSSYNEQFFGPGTRLTVL.

The chain combines TRBV5-4 with TRBJ2-1; 9 positions agree with TRBD1. This CDR3 is built from 14 residues. V lost 3 bases and J lost 4; bases outside the gene matches: 2. Germline assignment: CDR1 SGHNT and CDR2 YYREEE (reference sequence). CDR3 nucleotide sequence: TGTGCCAGCAGCTCCGGGACAGGGTACAATGAGCAGTTCTTC. It codes for CASSSGTGYNEQFF. The full variable domain, in which reference TRBV5-4 and TRBJ2-1 provide the parts outside the CDR3, is ETGVTQSPTHLIKTRGQQVTLRCSSQSGHNTVSWYQQALGQGPQFIFQYYREEENGRGNFPPRFSGLQFPNYSSELNVNALELDDSALYLCASSSGTGYNEQFFGPGTRLTVL.

The chain links TRBV7-3 to TRBJ1-2; 11 bases fit TRBD1. Germline loops: CDR1 SGHTA, CDR2 FQGTGA. This CDR3 region has 17 residues. With V trimmed by 0 bases and J by 7 bases, 10 bases remained unmatched. DNA for the CDR3: TGTGCCAGCAGCTTAACGGGACAGGGGGGGAGTTTTGGTGGCTACACCTTC. Translated, it gives CASSLTGQGGSFGGYTF. The full variable domain, its missing parts supplied by reference TRBV7-3 and TRBJ1-2, is GAGVSQTPSNKVTEKGKYVELRCDPISGHTALYWYRQSLGQGPEFLIYFQGTGAADDSGLPNDRFFAVRPEGSVSTLKIQRTERGDSAVYLCASSLTGQGGSFGGYTFGSGTRLTVV.

The gene calls are TRBV7-6 and TRBJ1-1, with D perhaps matching TRBD1 (5 bases). The CDR3 consists of 15 residues. Germline V gene sequence: CDR1 SGHVS, CDR2 FNYEAQ. V dropped 1 base and J dropped 1 base, with 10 bases sitting between them. The CDR3 bases are TGTGCCAGCAGCTTAGTACAGGAAGGGAACACTGAAGCTTTCTTT. Translation gives CASSLVQEGNTEAFF.

This chain connects TRBV7-3 to TRBJ2-2, with D unresolved. Trimming took off 5 bases at V and 5 bases at J, with 9 bases between the two ends. Germline loops: CDR1 SGHTA, CDR2 FQGTGA. The CDR3 length is 13 residues. Here the CDR3 reads CASSPGPTGELFF. The CDR3, as DNA: TGTGCCAGCAGCCCTGGGCCAACCGGGGAGCTGTTTTTT.

This rearrangement joins TRBV2 to TRBJ1-2, with D uncertain. V lost 10 bases, J lost 2 bases, and 17 bases lay in between. The length of the CDR3 is 14 residues. Germline V CDR1 and CDR2: SNHLY, FYNNEI. The CDR3 is CATSHPTENYGYTF. DNA of the CDR3: TGTGCCACCTCCCACCCGACGGAGAACTATGGCTACACCTTC.

The rearrangement joins TRBV6-5 to TRBJ1-1; TRBD1 agrees at 7 bases. The CDR3 sequence is 12 residues long. Germline V gene data show CDR1 as MNHEY and CDR2 as SVGAGI. The junction had 2 bases not matched to a gene; V was cut back by 3 bases and J by 7 bases. CDR3 sequence (DNA): TGTGCCAGCAGTTATAGACAGGGTGAAGCTTTCTTT. Translated: CASSYRQGEAFF.

A word on this clone: Its ends do not fully match the called genes, so a read error is possible. The chain joins TRBV2 to TRBJ2-1; 12 nucleotides agree with TRBD2. CDR3 size: 15 residues. The germline V gene has CDR1 SNHLY and CDR2 FYNNEI. The CDR3, as DNA: TGTGCCAGCAGTGGAGGACTAGCGGGATACAGTGAGCAGTTCTTC. Its translation is CASSGGLAGYSEQFF.

The J gene is TRBJ2-2, the V gene TRBV9; tentative D call: TRBD2 (6 bases). The ends were cut back, 0 bases at V and 0 bases at J, with 6 bases in the middle. CDR1 SGDLS and CDR2 YYNGEE come from the germline V gene. The CDR3 sequence is 15 residues long. CDR3 coding DNA: TGTGCCAGCAGCGTAGGGGGGGCGAACACCGGGGAGCTGTTTTTT. Translation: CASSVGGANTGELFF.

The chain carries TRBV18 and TRBJ2-5, with TRBD2 as a possible D gene (6 bases). V lost 4 bases to trimming and J lost 5 bases, with 11 bases between them. Germline CDR1 and CDR2: KGHSH and LQKENI. This CDR3 is built from 13 residues. CDR3 coding DNA: TGTGCCAGCTCACGGGACTTGGGGGAGACCCAGTACTTC. As protein: CASSRDLGETQYF. Variable domain in full (rest from reference TRBV18 and TRBJ2-5): NAGVMQNPRHLVRRRGQEARLRCSPMKGHSHVYWYRQLPEEGLKFMVYLQKENIIDESGMPKERFSAEFPKEGPSILRIQQVVRGDSAAYFCASSRDLGETQYFGPGTRLLVL.

The CDR3 DNA follows: TGCGCCAGCAGCTCCCCCCCGGAGGCGCAGTATTTT. Residues: CASSSPPEAQYF. V gene TRBV5-1 combines with J gene TRBJ2-3; D possibly corresponds to TRBD2 (5 bases). Germline assignment: CDR1 SGHRS and CDR2 YFSETQ. V shed 3 bases and J shed 10 bases, with 12 bases lying between them. CDR3 length: 12 residues.

CDR3 sequence reads: CASSSTSSTDTQYF. The CDR3 DNA follows: TGCGCCAGCAGCTCGACTAGTTCCACAGATACGCAGTATTTT. The chain recombines TRBV5-1 with TRBJ2-3, with TRBD2 as a possible D gene (6 bases). Trimming removed 3 bases from V and 2 bases from J, with 10 bases in between. The length of the CDR3 is 14 residues. Germline V lookup: CDR1 SGHRS, CDR2 YFSETQ.

The V gene is TRBV7-2, the J gene TRBJ2-7; the D gene is possibly TRBD2 (5 bases). Germline CDR1 and CDR2: SGHTA and FQGNSA. V lost 5 bases, J lost 7 bases, and 12 bases lay in between. CDR3 length: 12 residues. As DNA, the CDR3 is TGTGCCAGCAGCCTCACCCCGGGGGAGCAGTACTTC. Protein: CASSLTPGEQYF.

V and J are TRBV25-1 and TRBJ2-5; D is unclear. The CDR3 is 14 residues long. V was clipped by 1 base and J by 0 bases, with 6 bases between them. The germline CDR1 and CDR2 sequences are MGHDK and SYGVNS. The CDR3 nucleotides are TGTGCCAGCAGTGAATCGAGGTACCAAGAGACCCAGTACTTC. It encodes CASSESRYQETQYF.